This T cell receptor (beta chain) stems from a study of cytomegalovirus exposure and HLA in healthy donors. On the study more broadly: Early released data comprised around 80 million unique TCRs from HLA-typed donors.

V was cut by 7 bases and J by 5 bases, with 11 bases left in between. CDR3 length equals 12 residues. Per the germline V gene, CDR1 is SEHNR and CDR2 is FQNEAQ (reference sequence). Amplification used 60 Vbeta primers and 13 Jbeta primers. Data came from immunoSEQ multiplex PCR; TCRdb stores just in-frame clones and leaves some out. The sample carries 160,000 or so clones, roughly 82% recorded once. Findings and limits, study-wide: Reported performance of the classifier showed diagnosis of cytomegalovirus status with high specificity and sensitivity. Other equally common chains were less clonally expanded than HLA-associated TCR beta chains, a later analysis showed.

With regard to this clone: Its matching antigen is unknown.

Though probably carrying unrecorded immune exposures, donors were nominally healthy at sampling. This clonotype was sampled from a woman in her fifties or sixties in good health and CMV-seropositive. The gene calls are TRBV7-9 and TRBJ2-5; D gene unclear. The specimen sequenced was PBMCs. CDR3 bases: TGTGCCAGCACCCTCGAGTGGGAGACCCAGTACTTC. Its protein product is CASTLEWETQYF.